Listed below are T cell receptor beta chains from one sample, sequenced in a study of cytomegalovirus exposure and HLA in healthy donors. Sequencing used immunoSEQ multiplex PCR; TCRdb keeps in-frame clones, though not all of them. Altogether around 120,000 clones are present, roughly 78% being singletons, with the ten largest covering less than 4%. The sequenced sample was PBMCs. Receptors were obtained from a woman under 40 in good health and CMV-seropositive. Both conserved end residues are part of each CDR3. Clone size appears in some rows only: once, few, many, or a class for an expanded clone.

clone size,V gene,J gene,CDR3 protein
-,TRBV28,TRBJ2-1,CASSFGGPKQFF
-,TRBV2,TRBJ1-4,CAGKQETNEKLFF
-,TRBV28,TRBJ2-1,CASSRPTGAQFF
-,TRBV28,TRBJ2-1,CASSSVGGEAYNEQFF
-,TRBV18,TRBJ1-2,CASSPIDTRLGYTF
-,TRBV19,TRBJ2-3,CASSSLAGTDTQYF
once,TRBV5-6,TRBJ2-2,CASSLVDSHPTNTGELFF
-,TRBV7-2,TRBJ2-7,CASSPVALAGGNRNEQYF
few,TRBV30,TRBJ1-1,CAWMSGFLKNMNTEAFF
many,TRBV2,TRBJ1-4,CASSETGGDEKLFF
few,TRBV30,TRBJ1-2,CAWTIGQGTYGYTF
-,TRBV5-4,TRBJ2-7,CASSFGGGLSYEQYF
-,TRBV28,TRBJ2-3,CASSLLTSGHRTDTQYF
-,TRBV27,TRBJ2-3,CASSSPDRTQYF
-,TRBV7-9,TRBJ1-6,CASSPQQGASPLHF
-,TRBV4-3,TRBJ2-3,CASSQDYEKDTQYF
-,TRBV11-2,TRBJ2-5,CASSPGHVEGVFGETQYF
-,TRBV6-1,TRBJ1-5,CASSLDGDQPQHF
few,TRBV27,TRBJ2-1,CASSSLPGTSGVSYNEQFF
-,TRBV9,TRBJ1-4,CASSQGASNEKLFF
-,TRBV29-1,TRBJ1-5,CSVVQGTGQPQHF